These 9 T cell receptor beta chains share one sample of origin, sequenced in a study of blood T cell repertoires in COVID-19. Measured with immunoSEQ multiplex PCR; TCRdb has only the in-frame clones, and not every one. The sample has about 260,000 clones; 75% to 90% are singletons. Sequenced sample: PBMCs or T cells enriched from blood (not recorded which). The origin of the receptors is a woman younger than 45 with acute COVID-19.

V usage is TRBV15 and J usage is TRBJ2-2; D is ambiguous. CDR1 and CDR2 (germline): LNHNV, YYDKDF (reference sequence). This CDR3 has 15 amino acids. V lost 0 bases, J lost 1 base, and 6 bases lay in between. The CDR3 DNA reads TGTGCCACCAGCAGAGATCCAGGGAACACCGGGGAGCTGTTTTTT. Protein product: CATSRDPGNTGELFF.

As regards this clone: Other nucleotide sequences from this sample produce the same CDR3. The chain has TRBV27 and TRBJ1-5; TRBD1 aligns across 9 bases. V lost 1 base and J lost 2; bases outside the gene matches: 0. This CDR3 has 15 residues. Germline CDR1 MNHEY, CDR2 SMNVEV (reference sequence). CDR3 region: CASSLWTGGNQPQHF. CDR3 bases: TGTGCCAGCAGTTTATGGACAGGGGGCAATCAGCCCCAGCATTTT.

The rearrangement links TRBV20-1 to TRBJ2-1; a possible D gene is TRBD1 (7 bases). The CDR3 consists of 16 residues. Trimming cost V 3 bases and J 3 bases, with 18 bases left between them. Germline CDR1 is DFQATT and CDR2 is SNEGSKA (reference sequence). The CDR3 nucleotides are TGCAGTGCTAGTAGCCAGGGGGGCTCCTACTACAATGAGCAGTTCTTC. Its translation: CSASSQGGSYYNEQFF.

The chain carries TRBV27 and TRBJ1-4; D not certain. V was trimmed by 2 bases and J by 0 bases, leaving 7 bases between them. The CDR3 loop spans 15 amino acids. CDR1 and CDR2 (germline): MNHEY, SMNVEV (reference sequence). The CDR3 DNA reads TGTGCCAGCAGTTTACAGCGGCCAACTAATGAAAAACTGTTTTTT. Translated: CASSLQRPTNEKLFF. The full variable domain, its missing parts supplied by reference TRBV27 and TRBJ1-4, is EAQVTQNPRYLITVTGKKLTVTCSQNMNHEYMSWYRQDPGLGLRQIYYSMNVEVTDKGDVPEGYKVSRKEKRNFPLILESPSPNQTSLYFCASSLQRPTNEKLFFGSGTQLSVL.

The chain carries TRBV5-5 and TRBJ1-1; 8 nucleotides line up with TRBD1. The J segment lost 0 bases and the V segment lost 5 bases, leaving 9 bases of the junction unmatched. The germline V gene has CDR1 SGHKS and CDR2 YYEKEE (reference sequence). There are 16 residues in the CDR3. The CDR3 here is CASSSQGVFMNTEAFF. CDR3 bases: TGTGCCAGCAGTTCACAGGGGGTGTTCATGAACACTGAAGCTTTCTTT.

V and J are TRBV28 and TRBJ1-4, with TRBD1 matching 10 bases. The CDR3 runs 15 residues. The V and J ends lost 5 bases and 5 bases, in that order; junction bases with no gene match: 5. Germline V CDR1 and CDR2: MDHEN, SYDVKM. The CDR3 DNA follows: TGTGCCAGCAGTCGAGGACAGGGGGGGAATGAAAAACTGTTTTTT. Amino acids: CASSRGQGGNEKLFF. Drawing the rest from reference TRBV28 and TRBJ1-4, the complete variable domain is DVKVTQSSRYLVKRTGEKVFLECVQDMDHENMFWYRQDPGLGLRLIYFSYDVKMKEKGDIPEGYSVSREKKERFSLILESASTNQTSMYLCASSRGQGGNEKLFFGSGTQLSVL.

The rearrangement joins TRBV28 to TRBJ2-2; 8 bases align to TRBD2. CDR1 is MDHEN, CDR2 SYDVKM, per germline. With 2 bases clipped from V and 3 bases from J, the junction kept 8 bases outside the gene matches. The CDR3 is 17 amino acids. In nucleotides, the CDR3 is TGTGCCAGCAGTTTACGGGACACTAGCGGAGACACCGGGGAGCTGTTTTTT. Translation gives CASSLRDTSGDTGELFF.

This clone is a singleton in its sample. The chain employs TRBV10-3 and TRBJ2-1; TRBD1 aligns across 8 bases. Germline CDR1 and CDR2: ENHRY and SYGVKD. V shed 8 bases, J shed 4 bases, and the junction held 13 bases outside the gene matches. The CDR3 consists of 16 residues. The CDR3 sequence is CAIATPGQGNYNEQFF. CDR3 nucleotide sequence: TGTGCCATCGCGACACCCGGACAGGGTAATTACAATGAGCAGTTCTTC.

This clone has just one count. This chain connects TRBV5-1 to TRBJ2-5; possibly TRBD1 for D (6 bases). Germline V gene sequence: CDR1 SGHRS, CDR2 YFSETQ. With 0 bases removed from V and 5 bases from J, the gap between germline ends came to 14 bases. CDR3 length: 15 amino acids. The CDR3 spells CASSLASWGRETQYF. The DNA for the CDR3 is TGCGCCAGCAGCTTGGCCTCATGGGGGCGGGAGACCCAGTACTTC. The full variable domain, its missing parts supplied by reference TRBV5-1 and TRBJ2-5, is KAGVTQTPRYLIKTRGQQVTLSCSPISGHRSVSWYQQTPGQGLQFLFEYFSETQRNKGNFPGRFSGRQFSNSRSEMNVSTLELGDSALYLCASSLASWGRETQYFGPGTRLLVL.